The 5 T cell receptor beta chains in this list originate from one sample, sequenced in a study of blood T cell repertoires in COVID-19. Assay: immunoSEQ multiplex PCR; the TCRdb copy retains only in-frame clones and omits some. Found here are about 59,000 clones, about 80% of them singletons; the top ten hold roughly 3%. Specimen: peripheral blood. The receptors were gathered from a man aged 60 to 75 with acute or convalescent COVID-19.

The chain is built from TRBV7-2 and TRBJ1-5; 7 positions agree with TRBD1. The CDR3 is made up of 15 amino acids. V trimming: 0 bases; J trimming: 6 bases; junction bases outside the gene matches: 5. Germline CDR1 reads SGHTA; CDR2 reads FQGNSA. For the CDR3, the DNA is TGTGCCAGCAGCTTAGCTTCAGGGGGTGGTCAGCCCCAGCATTTT. Translation gives CASSLASGGGQPQHF. Filled out from reference TRBV7-2 and TRBJ1-5, the complete variable domain reads GAGVSQSPSNKVTEKGKDVELRCDPISGHTALYWYRQSLGQGLEFLIYFQGNSAPDKSGLPSDRFSAERTGGSVSTLTIQRTQQEDSAVYLCASSLASGGGQPQHFGDGTRLSIL.

The chain is built from TRBV5-4 and TRBJ1-1; D unclear. Germline values: CDR1 SGHNT, CDR2 YYREEE (reference sequence). V was pared by 6 bases and J by 0 bases, with 21 bases between. The CDR3 is made up of 17 amino acids. CDR3 loop: CASIHDPQSNMNTEAFF. The CDR3 region has the DNA TGTGCCAGCATCCACGACCCACAGTCGAACATGAACACTGAAGCTTTCTTT.

The chain combines TRBV5-4 with TRBJ2-2, with 10 bases fitting TRBD1. The CDR3 has 16 amino acids. J was trimmed by 3 bases and V by 3 bases; bases with no gene match: 5. The germline V gene has CDR1 SGHNT and CDR2 YYREEE (reference sequence). The CDR3 is CASSSGDRGYTGELFF. CDR3 sequence (DNA): TGTGCCAGCAGCTCGGGGGACAGGGGATACACCGGGGAGCTGTTTTTT.

The CDR3 region has the DNA TGTGCCAGCAGCTTTCTAGCGGGAGGGTACGAGCAGTACTTC. Amino acids: CASSFLAGGYEQYF. The gene calls are TRBV7-8 and TRBJ2-7; 12 bases are shared with TRBD2. After removal of 3 bases from V and 4 bases from J, the junction contained 1 base not matched to a gene. The CDR3 sequence is 14 residues long. CDR1 is SGHVS and CDR2 is FQNEAQ in the germline V gene.

V gene TRBV10-3 combines with J gene TRBJ1-2; 8 nucleotides align to TRBD1. The CDR3 runs to 14 residues. J was trimmed by 8 bases and V by 4 bases; bases with no gene match: 9. Germline V gene lookup returns CDR1 ENHRY and CDR2 SYGVKD. The CDR3 DNA sequence: TGTGCCATCAGTGGGCAGGGGGCTATTGGAGGCTACACCTTC. It is translated as CAISGQGAIGGYTF.